A selection of T cell receptor beta chains follows, all from one sample in a study of cytomegalovirus exposure and HLA in healthy donors. Clones were sequenced by immunoSEQ multiplex PCR, and TCRdb holds only the in-frame ones, with some missing. The table records around 110,000 clones, 8.5% to 10% of them present only once. Sequencing input: PBMCs. The receptors stem from a man aged 25-45 years in good health and CMV-seronegative. Each CDR3 is given with its conserved first and last residue. Fields, in order: clone size, V gene, D gene, J gene, CDR3 protein, CDR3 DNA. A D gene is named only where the DNA matches it firmly. Some rows mark clone size as missing; the rest say once, few, many or name a class of expanded clone.

>few|TRBV6-5|-|TRBJ1-1
CASSYSRDTEAFF
TGTGCCAGCAGTTACTCGAGGGACACTGAAGCTTTCTTT
>-|TRBV6-1|-|TRBJ2-5
CASSEYGRQETQYF
TGTGCCAGCAGTGAATATGGCAGACAAGAGACCCAGTACTTC
>-|TRBV2|TRBD1|TRBJ1-2
CASSGRTGDGFYGYTF
TGTGCCAGCAGTGGAAGGACAGGGGACGGATTCTATGGCTACACCTTC
>few|TRBV7-9|-|TRBJ1-2
CASRYFSGSGQMDGYTF
TGTGCCAGCAGGTATTTTTCGGGATCGGGTCAGATGGATGGCTACACCTTC
>few|TRBV5-1|-|TRBJ2-5
CASSPSPGIQETQYF
TGCGCCAGCAGCCCATCCCCAGGGATCCAAGAGACCCAGTACTTC
>few|TRBV27|-|TRBJ1-2
CASSLRGVHYGYTF
TGTGCCAGCAGTTTACGGGGGGTTCACTATGGCTACACCTTC
>few|TRBV7-3|TRBD2|TRBJ2-3
CASGLAGGPGPDTQYF
TGTGCCAGCGGTTTAGCGGGAGGGCCCGGCCCAGATACGCAGTATTTT
>few|TRBV4-3|-|TRBJ2-7
CASSQERRVSYEQYF
TGCGCCAGCAGCCAAGAAAGACGGGTCTCCTACGAGCAGTACTTC
>few|TRBV19|-|TRBJ2-7
CASSPQTGMIYEQYF
TGTGCCAGTAGCCCTCAAACCGGGATGATCTACGAGCAGTACTTC
>few|TRBV28|TRBD1|TRBJ1-1
CATTRQGGATEAFF
TGTGCCACCACCAGACAGGGTGGCGCCACTGAAGCTTTCTTT
>-|TRBV5-1|-|TRBJ2-7
CASRQTLGGYEQYF
TGCGCCAGCAGGCAGACCTTGGGAGGCTACGAGCAGTACTTC
>few|TRBV6-5|-|TRBJ1-1
CASSPSEGTEAFF
TGTGCCAGCAGTCCCTCGGAGGGCACTGAAGCTTTCTTT
>few|TRBV18|-|TRBJ1-5
CASSDRDSNQPQHF
TGTGCCAGCTCGGACAGAGATAGCAATCAGCCCCAGCATTTT
>-|TRBV5-1|TRBD1|TRBJ1-2
CASSIDGQGLYGYTF
TGCGCCAGCAGCATAGATGGACAGGGGCTCTATGGCTACACCTTC
>-|TRBV6-1|-|TRBJ1-3
CASSEAPSSGNTIYF
TGTGCCAGCAGTGAAGCGCCGAGCTCTGGAAACACCATATATTTT
>few|TRBV7-9|-|TRBJ2-7
CASSTTENYEQYF
TGTGCCAGCAGCACAACAGAGAACTACGAGCAGTACTTC
>few|TRBV6-6|TRBD1|TRBJ2-5
CASSTGSGGQTQYF
TGTGCCAGCAGCACCGGGTCAGGGGGACAGACCCAGTACTTC
>-|TRBV19|-|TRBJ1-2
CASSTTSRGTGYTF
TGTGCCAGTAGTACGACATCCAGGGGAACCGGCTACACCTTC
>-|TRBV28|-|TRBJ2-2
CASSYAPGRVNTGELFF
TGTGCCAGCAGTTATGCCCCCGGCAGGGTAAACACCGGGGAGCTGTTTTTT
>-|TRBV18|TRBD2|TRBJ2-1
CASSRTSGSNEQFF
TGTGCCAGCTCACGTACTAGCGGGAGCAATGAGCAGTTCTTC
>-|TRBV6-5|-|TRBJ1-1
CASRLAGSGGTEAFF
TGTGCCAGCAGGTTAGCGGGGAGCGGGGGCACTGAAGCTTTCTTT
>few|TRBV4-3|TRBD1|TRBJ1-2
CASSQETGAIYGYTF
TGCGCCAGCAGCCAGGAGACAGGGGCGATATATGGCTACACCTTC
>few|TRBV2|-|TRBJ2-6
CASRRETGYSGTNVLTF
TGTGCCAGCAGGAGAGAGACAGGCTACTCTGGGACCAACGTCCTGACTTTC
>few|TRBV5-4|-|TRBJ2-3
CASSLKLAGTSTDTQYF
TGTGCCAGCAGCTTGAAACTAGCCGGGACTAGCACAGATACGCAGTATTTT
>-|TRBV19|-|TRBJ2-2
CASSITGLTGELFF
TGTGCCAGTAGTATAACAGGGCTAACCGGGGAGCTGTTTTTT
>few|TRBV29-1|TRBD2|TRBJ2-1
CSVEPAWSGRGQRISNEQFF
TGCAGCGTTGAACCTGCGTGGAGCGGGAGGGGCCAGAGGATAAGTAATGAGCAGTTCTTC
>-|TRBV15|TRBD1|TRBJ1-3
CATSRTRGFGNTIYF
TGTGCCACCAGCAGGACCAGGGGGTTTGGAAACACCATATATTTT
>few|TRBV7-7|TRBD2|TRBJ2-3
CASSLETGGADTQYF
TGTGCTAGCAGCTTAGAAACGGGGGGGGCAGATACGCAGTATTTT
>few|TRBV7-9|TRBD2|TRBJ2-1
CASRTGGLGRNEQFF
TGTGCCAGCAGGACCGGAGGACTAGGGCGAAATGAGCAGTTCTTC
>few|TRBV5-1|TRBD2|TRBJ2-3
CASSLGRLAGGPSVTDTQYF
TGCGCCAGCAGCTTGGGTCGGCTAGCGGGGGGGCCGTCGGTGACAGATACGCAGTATTTT
>-|TRBV5-5|TRBD1|TRBJ1-2
CASSLGILGTGGGGYTF
TGTGCCAGCAGCTTGGGTATCCTTGGGACAGGAGGTGGTGGCTACACCTTC
>few|TRBV21-1|-|TRBJ1-5
CASSKEDKNSNQPQHF
TGTGCCAGCAGCAAAGAGGACAAGAATAGCAATCAGCCCCAGCATTTT
>-|TRBV18|-|TRBJ2-3
CASSADFQDTQYF
TGTGCCAGCTCGGCGGATTTTCAGGATACGCAGTATTTT
>few|TRBV6-1|TRBD2|TRBJ2-3
CASSEVELAGGHSTDTQYF
TGTGCCAGCAGTGAAGTTGAACTAGCGGGGGGGCATAGCACAGATACGCAGTATTTT
>-|TRBV10-2|-|TRBJ2-7
CASSGTEPYEQYF
TGCGCCAGCAGTGGCACAGAACCCTACGAGCAGTACTTC
>-|TRBV5-1|TRBD1|TRBJ1-1
CASSWGTGMNTEAFF
TGCGCCAGCAGCTGGGGGACAGGAATGAACACTGAAGCTTTCTTT
>-|TRBV13|-|TRBJ2-2
CASSITGSGELFF
TGTGCCAGCAGCATAACAGGTTCCGGGGAGCTGTTTTTT
>-|TRBV27|-|TRBJ1-5
CASSSGGWFGNQPQHF
TGTGCCAGCAGTTCCGGGGGGTGGTTCGGCAATCAGCCCCAGCATTTT
>few|TRBV7-2|-|TRBJ1-5
CASSWDTNQPQHF
TGTGCCAGCAGCTGGGACACGAATCAGCCCCAGCATTTT
>-|TRBV9|-|TRBJ2-3
CASSVEAGTDTQYF
TGTGCCAGCAGCGTAGAGGCGGGCACAGATACGCAGTATTTT
>-|TRBV27|-|TRBJ1-2
CASRTPGGTGYTF
TGTGCCAGCAGAACTCCGGGGGGCACTGGCTACACCTTC
>-|TRBV10-2|TRBD2|TRBJ2-3
CASSLAGGPDTQYF
TGCGCCAGCAGTCTAGCGGGGGGACCAGATACGCAGTATTTT
>-|TRBV6-1|-|TRBJ1-2
CASSELGGEGYTF
TGTGCCAGCAGTGAATTAGGAGGGGAGGGCTACACCTTC
>-|TRBV6-1|-|TRBJ2-2
CASTQGGVGELFF
TGTGCCAGCACCCAAGGGGGGGTCGGGGAGCTGTTTTTT
>few|TRBV2|TRBD2|TRBJ2-5
CASSAGGPGETQYF
TGTGCCAGCAGTGCGGGAGGCCCCGGAGAGACCCAGTACTTC
>few|TRBV19|TRBD1|TRBJ2-7
CASSRSRQGVSYEQYF
TGTGCCAGTAGTAGGAGCCGACAGGGGGTTTCCTACGAGCAGTACTTC
>few|TRBV5-6|-|TRBJ1-1
CASSWDHRESFKNTEAFF
TGTGCCAGCAGCTGGGACCACAGGGAATCATTTAAGAACACTGAAGCTTTCTTT
>-|TRBV19|TRBD1|TRBJ1-4
CASSITGQGAPDEKLFF
TGTGCCAGTAGTATCACGGGACAGGGGGCCCCAGATGAAAAACTGTTTTTT
>-|TRBV27|TRBD2|TRBJ2-1
CASSLYPRAGAPINEQFF
TGTGCCAGCAGTTTATACCCGAGGGCGGGAGCTCCTATCAATGAGCAGTTCTTC